This passage covers 8 T cell receptor beta chains from one sample sequenced in a study of monozygotic twins with inflammatory bowel disease. TCRdb processed the 5' RACE reads again and assigns one entry to each CDR3 protein, with no DNA. This sample contains 200,000 to 250,000 distinct CDR3 sequences. Sequenced: blood. Every receptor here comes from a human donor with ulcerative colitis or Crohn's disease, or a healthy co-twin of an affected twin (not recorded which).

The gene calls are TRBV6-2 or TRBV6-3 and TRBJ2-6. The CDR3 extends over 14 amino acids. Germline CDR1 is MNHEY and CDR2 is SVGEGT. The CDR3 sequence: CASTKFSGANVLTF.

The genes are TRBV6-5 and TRBJ1-1. The germline CDR1 and CDR2 sequences are MNHEY and SVGAGI. The CDR3 length is 14 residues. Here the CDR3 reads CASSFGLRNTEAFF.

This chain joins TRBV10-3 and TRBJ2-3; TCRdb proposes TRBD1, but this gene call is untestable without DNA. The CDR3 extends over 13 amino acids. CDR1 ENHRY and CDR2 SYGVKD come from the germline V gene. CDR3 protein: CAISRQSADTQYF.

J is TRBJ2-1 and V is TRBV10-2; without DNA, the TCRdb call of TRBD2 cannot be checked. The CDR3 runs to 15 residues. The germline V gene has CDR1 WSHSY and CDR2 SAAADI. This CDR3 is CASSESSGGYNEQFF.

The genes are TRBV29-1 and TRBJ2-1; TCRdb calls TRBD1, which cannot be checked without DNA. The germline V gene has CDR1 SQVTM and CDR2 ANQGSEA. The CDR3 runs 12 residues. CDR3 sequence: CSVEQGAGEQFF.

The V gene is TRBV5-1, the J gene TRBJ2-7; the TCRdb call, TRBD2, lacks DNA for checking. Germline assignment: CDR1 SGHRS and CDR2 YFSETQ. This CDR3 comprises 12 residues. The CDR3 reads CASSYSGYEQYF. Complete variable domain (other parts from reference TRBV5-1 and TRBJ2-7): KAGVTQTPRYLIKTRGQQVTLSCSPISGHRSVSWYQQTPGQGLQFLFEYFSETQRNKGNFPGRFSGRQFSNSRSEMNVSTLELGDSALYLCASSYSGYEQYFGPGTRLTVT.

J is TRBJ1-6 and V is TRBV6-1. This CDR3 contains 15 residues. Germline CDR1 and CDR2: MNHNS and SASEGT. The CDR3 sequence: CASSAFSDGNSPLHF.

The chain combines TRBV5-5 with TRBJ1-6; TCRdb lists TRBD1, though no DNA is available to test this call. The CDR3 covers 18 residues. Germline V CDR1 and CDR2: SGHKS, YYEKEE (reference sequence). The CDR3 sequence: CASSRRTGGSITNSPLHF.